This T cell receptor beta chain was profiled in a study of cytomegalovirus exposure and HLA in healthy donors listed by TCRdb under 2017. Describing the broader study: In an earlier analysis of 550 to 750 of the donors, 250 to 350 Gb of sequence data and just under 120 million unique TCR beta sequences from about 179 million T cells were reported. An early release that covered several hundred HLA-typed donors contained around 300 gigabases of sequencing data and around 85 million unique TCR sequences. The T cell repertoires of under 700 subjects were profiled by immunosequencing and related to cytomegalovirus serostatus. The genetic ancestry cluster associated with self-reported Caucasian donors included 81% of the roughly 400 genotyped donors. A later analysis re-analyzed previously published TCR beta repertoires from about 600 donors and added high-resolution HLA genotyping to study TCR occurrence patterns. In the later analysis, no new phenotypic data were used to find candidate immune exposures; instead, reliance was placed on TCR beta sequences and their occurrence across donors. Among about 390 genotyped donors of the cohort, an average of around 240,000 unique TCR beta nucleotide sequences were sequenced per donor, around 20% of them non-productive. Along with the approximately 620-subject first cohort, a separate validation cohort of about 110 different subjects was used. The study aimed to test whether signatures of past pathogen exposure could be identified by cataloging public T cell receptors. A later genetic analysis took genome-wide SNP genotypes for about three fifths of the 666 donors and used that subset as a discovery cohort. An earlier analysis of several hundred of the donors applied high-throughput TCR beta sequencing to assess whether each TCR beta V gene segment acted as functional or pseudogenic. Donor age, sex, ethnicity and CMV serostatus were compiled alongside the repertoire data. All discovery cohort repertoires had been generated using a single sequencing platform. The number of typed donors differed by locus: about 620-630 for A, B, C, DRB1 and DQB1; roughly 510 for DQA1; 606 for DPA1; and roughly 470 for DPB1. To predict cytomegalovirus infection status, the study combined high-throughput TCR immunosequencing, statistical association of individual TCRs with disease status, and machine learning. HLA typing covered class I and class II loci at four-digit resolution. About five DR-DQ haplotypes were handled as single units for association and clustering because linkage in the cohort was strong. Paper-wide results and their limitations: A later analysis found that most CMV-associated TCR beta chains appeared HLA-restricted, with HLA associations seemingly driven largely by CMV exposure. While some public TCRs were present in many individuals, most TCR sequences turned up only very rarely across donors. A group of highly shared sequence variants was considered likely to be a technical artifact of the sequencing pipeline. This cohort had only TCR beta chains sequenced, and the lack of alpha or paired-chain data limited which features could be detected. In an earlier analysis of about 600 of the donors, most TCR beta V segments appeared in productive rearrangements about 90% or about 30% of the time, broadly matching IMGT annotations. The authors suggested that the approach could potentially be generalized to other disease states and immunological phenotypes. A later genetic analysis associated a missense DCLRE1C variant with V-gene and J-gene trimming of TCR beta chains, and an independent cohort replicated the association. For the cohort, immune exposure information was limited to CMV serostatus. A later genetic analysis reported fewer N-insertions in productive TCRs among donors in an Asian-associated ancestry cluster than the roughly 640-donor mean. The 87-base-pair reads could not distinguish some IMGT-functional V segments, including TRBV6-2 and TRBV6-3, so those segments were excluded. In vitro tests confirmed that a few of the cytomegalovirus-associated TCR beta chains recognize cytomegalovirus antigens. Cytomegalovirus status was reported to be diagnosed by the classifier with high specificity and sensitivity in both the original and validation cohorts. Correlated functional status among segregating V segments might be attributable to linkage disequilibrium, but an unknown experimental factor could not be ruled out. The presence/absence analyses assumed that sequencing depth was roughly uniform across donors, and that assumption may not be true. Because HLA typing was missing for some donors at each locus, association tests included only the typed subset. The study listed 150 to 200 TCR beta chains as associated with cytomegalovirus. Because counts were too low, about 18 rarely observed V segments, including chromosome 9 orphons, were left out of the earlier analysis of some 640 of the donors. According to a later analysis, TCR association rates differed among HLA loci, with DRB1 alleles showing the most associated TCRs and HLA-C alleles showing the fewest. A further reported finding was that TCR beta sequences accurately predicted the HLA-A and HLA-B alleles for most subjects in the first cohort. A later analysis reported that several top co-occurrence clusters appeared linked to parvovirus B19, influenza, CMV and Epstein-Barr virus. A later analysis found that HLA-associated TCR beta chains were more clonally expanded and had lower generation probabilities than equally common non-associated chains. Assigning TCR associations to individual alleles was difficult when HLA alleles, especially DR and DQ, strongly co-occurred. In a later analysis, about 17,000 TCR beta sequences were associated with specific HLA alleles at a false discovery rate of 0.05.

V is cut back by 5 bases and J by 3 bases, with 10 bases in the junction unmatched. CDR1 and CDR2 were assigned from the germline V gene (reference sequence) as LNHNV and YYDKDF. There are 16 amino acids in the CDR3, from cysteine to phenylalanine inclusive. Only CDR3 DNA is held: 48 bases, read in frame from base 1. Library preparation was by the immunoSEQ multiplex PCR assay. For the multiplex PCR, a mixture combining 60 forward primers for TCR Vbeta segments and 13 reverse primers for TCR Jbeta segments was used. The CDR3 region of rearranged TCR beta genes was amplified from genomic DNA with a multiplex PCR assay. On the Illumina HiSeq System, the amplified TCR beta libraries were sequenced as 87-base-pair reads. As for the original processing: In a later analysis, tens of millions of unique TCR beta chains were counted across the roughly 610 repertoires, and roughly 11 million of these chains were shared by at least two donors. Raw reads were error-corrected and collapsed into unique sequences with a nearest-neighbor algorithm that merged closely related sequences to remove PCR and sequencing errors. CDR3 sequences were aligned to IMGT reference sequences to assign V, D and J gene segments. Each retained sequence needed at least a six-nucleotide match to both a V gene segment and a J gene segment. Rearrangements were called productive when the CDR3 lacked stop codons and stayed in frame with V and J; all others were non-productive. CDR3 was defined by IMGT convention, running from the second conserved V-encoded cysteine to the conserved J-encoded phenylalanine. The earlier analysis of 587 of the donors excluded any sequence lacking an unambiguous match to a single V gene segment. An earlier analysis of 450 to 650 of the donors called V segments functional above 56.7% productive rearrangements and segregating when the between-donor standard deviation exceeded 5%. A statistical classification framework was built for diagnosing cytomegalovirus status from the catalog of TCR beta chain sequences. V and J gene assignment, in a later analysis, came from comparing TCR nucleotide sequences with IMGT/GENE-DB human TR gene sequences. Using the TCRdist pipeline, a later analysis assigned CDR3 sequences along with most-parsimonious VDJ recombination scenarios. In a later analysis, every TCR beta chain was defined by the combination of its CDR3 amino acid sequence and its V-gene family, and reads without a unique V-gene family were dropped. To address suspected cross-contamination and a sequencing artifact, a later analysis removed roughly 640 highly shared, low-generation-probability nucleotide sequences. For each public chain, a later analysis derived a clonal expansion index from normalized ranks of inferred template counts within each repertoire. A later analysis computed generation probabilities with a VDJ recombination model fitted to out-of-frame rearrangements, and checked the results against IGoR. A later analysis scored TCR-TCR, TCR-HLA and TCR-CMV co-occurrence with hypergeometric tests, applying a repertoire-size bias correction to TCR pairs. False discovery rates were estimated in a later analysis by permuting HLA or CMV assignments 20 times. In a later analysis, co-occurring TCRs were grouped using DBSCAN, and TCRdist sequence similarity was added for clustering within HLA-allele-positive subsets. For co-occurrence clustering, repertoires with fewer than 30,000 or more than 120,000 public chains were excluded, along with four to six repertoires with anomalous nucleotide sharing. TCRdb limited this immuneACCESS table to in-frame rearrangements with V and J called. A share of clones is missing; checked studies link under half to unresolved V genes, and the rest is unexplained. The V and J calls and clone size were taken over from that table, and D and trimming were inferred from the DNA. Here the sample has 140,000 to 150,000 clones; approximately 70% occur a single time. Under 2.5% of the sample belongs to the ten largest clones.

In total, around 600 healthy bone marrow donors made up the cohort. At the time of sampling, every cohort member was nominally healthy, though immune exposures that went unrecorded were likely present. The donor tested CMV seropositive, placing the donor among the 289 seropositive members of the cohort. A peripheral blood sample was collected from each donor, and TCR beta sequencing was performed on peripheral blood mononuclear cells. Genomic DNA was extracted from the blood cell samples with the Qiagen DNeasy Blood Extraction Kit. As to this clone: The antigen this receptor binds is unknown. The input lacks base qualities; no much larger clone sits a single base away.

The sequence was collected from an older woman in good health and CMV-seropositive. The chain joins TRBV15 to TRBJ2-1, and TRBD1 matches 7 of the central bases. The sample taken for sequencing was PBMCs. The nucleotide sequence is TGTGCCACCAGCGGGCGACAGGGCCCTAACTACAATGAGCAGTTCTTC. Its protein reads: CATSGRQGPNYNEQFF.